One sample yielded the 27 T cell receptor beta chains listed below, sequenced in a study of blood T cell repertoires in COVID-19. Repertoires were generated with immunoSEQ multiplex PCR, while TCRdb's copy carries only in-frame clones and drops some. The sample shows roughly 260,000 clones, 88% of them seen only once. The material sequenced was peripheral blood. The receptors come from a man in his sixties who had recovered from COVID-19.

V and J are TRBV3-1 (or the pseudogene TRBV3-2) and TRBJ2-5, with 8 bases that match TRBD1. Germline trimming cut 4 bases from V and 6 bases from J; bases unmatched to any gene: 13. The CDR3 runs to 16 residues. Looked up from germline, CDR1 is LGHDT and CDR2 is YNNKEL (reference sequence). The CDR3 nucleotides read TGTGCCAGCAGCCTCCCCGGGACAGGTTCCCGAAAGACCCAGTACTTC. Its protein product is CASSLPGTGSRKTQYF.

In nucleotides, the CDR3 is TGTGCCAGCAGTTTTCTCGTCGGTTCTGCTGAAGCTTTCTTT. It yields the protein CASSFLVGSAEAFF. V gene TRBV6-5 combines with J gene TRBJ1-1, with unresolved D. Germline lookup yields CDR1 MNHEY and CDR2 SVGAGI. V was clipped by 4 bases and J by 6 bases, with 15 bases between them. The CDR3 contains 14 residues.

In its sample, this clone was seen once. The rearrangement uses TRBV7-3 and TRBJ1-2, with a possible D match to TRBD1 (5 bases). CDR1 is SGHTA and CDR2 is FQGTGA in the germline V gene. V was trimmed by 1 base and J by 5 bases, leaving 14 bases between them. CDR3 size: 15 residues. The CDR3 loop reads CASSLRKGVRYGYTF. CDR3 DNA sequence: TGTGCCAGCAGCTTAAGAAAAGGGGTACGTTATGGCTACACCTTC.

CDR3 coding DNA: TGTGCCAGCAGCAAAAGCTCCACAATAGGACAGGGAAATCAGCCCCAGCATTTT. Translated, it gives CASSKSSTIGQGNQPQHF. V and J are TRBV21-1 and TRBJ1-5; the table's TRBD1 call for D was not verified on the DNA. TRBV21-1 is shown as a pseudogene. This CDR3 contains 18 residues.

About this clone: The junction does not match germline at one end; this may be a read error. V and J are TRBV11-1 and TRBJ2-3; 8 bases match TRBD2. CDR3 size: 14 residues. Per germline, CDR1 SGHAT and CDR2 FQDESV (reference sequence). The CDR3 here is CASSIAGRKDTQYF. The DNA of the CDR3 is TGTGCCAGCAGCATAGCGGGGAGGAAAGATACGCAGTATTTT.

This chain uses TRBV3-1 (or the pseudogene TRBV3-2) with TRBJ1-1; D is ambiguous. The CDR3 is 14 residues long. V dropped 1 base and J dropped 1 base, with 7 bases sitting between them. Germline V gene data show CDR1 as LGHDT and CDR2 as YNNKEL (reference sequence). The CDR3 here is CASSQAQWNTEAFF. The CDR3 coding sequence is TGTGCCAGCAGCCAAGCCCAATGGAACACTGAAGCTTTCTTT.

The rearrangement links TRBV12-3 or TRBV12-4 to TRBJ1-2, with a possible D match to TRBD1 (5 bases). V lost 2 bases and J 8 bases, leaving 12 bases between the germline ends. This CDR3 has 13 amino acids. CDR3 DNA sequence: TGTGCCAGCAGTTTATGGGGGGGTGGAGGCTACACCTTC. This encodes CASSLWGGGGYTF.

The chain combines TRBV19 with TRBJ1-5; 7 bases match TRBD1. CDR3 length equals 15 residues. CDR1 LNHDA and CDR2 SQIVND come from the germline V gene (reference sequence). Germline trimming cut 5 bases from V and 0 bases from J; bases unmatched to any gene: 4. The DNA for the CDR3 is TGTGCCAGTAGTTCGGGACAGAGTAGCAATCAGCCCCAGCATTTT. Its translation is CASSSGQSSNQPQHF.

The genes are TRBV9 and TRBJ2-4; 7 nucleotides match TRBD1. V shed 2 bases and J 2 bases; nucleotides not matched to a gene: 4. This CDR3 comprises 15 residues. CDR1 is SGDLS, CDR2 YYNGEE, per germline. DNA for the CDR3: TGTGCCAGCAGCGTCACAGGGGATCCCAAAAACATTCAGTACTTC. Protein sequence: CASSVTGDPKNIQYF.

This clone was detected once. This chain joins TRBV5-1 and TRBJ2-5; D gene uncertain. Germline assignment: CDR1 SGHRS and CDR2 YFSETQ. CDR3 size: 13 residues. Trimming took off 0 bases at V and 4 bases at J, with 7 bases between the two ends. CDR3 DNA: TGCGCCAGCAGCTTGGCTGCCGGAGAGACCCAGTACTTC. Amino acids: CASSLAAGETQYF.

The chain joins TRBV4-1 to TRBJ2-2, with 9 bases lining up with TRBD1. This CDR3 has 17 amino acids. Germline V CDR1 and CDR2: MGHRA, YSYEKL. Trimming at V came to 0 bases and at J to 0 bases, leaving 2 bases not matched to a gene. This chain's CDR3 is CASSQERQGANTGELFF. The CDR3 DNA reads as TGCGCCAGCAGCCAAGAGCGACAGGGGGCGAACACCGGGGAGCTGTTTTTT.

This rearrangement joins TRBV27 to TRBJ1-6; 7 nucleotides match TRBD1. The CDR3 loop spans 14 amino acids. Germline CDR1 is MNHEY and CDR2 is SMNVEV (reference sequence). The J segment lost 10 bases and the V segment lost 5 bases, leaving 8 bases of the junction unmatched. CDR3: CASSMGQQVSPLHF. In DNA form, the CDR3 reads TGTGCCAGCAGTATGGGACAGCAAGTCTCACCCCTCCACTTT.

This clone came up a few times. CDR3 residues: CASRHLDRRYEQYF. The CDR3 DNA follows: TGCGCCAGCAGGCACCTGGACAGGCGGTACGAGCAGTACTTC. The V call is TRBV5-1, the J call TRBJ2-7; 7 bases map to TRBD1. J gave up 4 bases and V 5 bases, and 9 bases lay outside the gene matches. CDR3 length: 14 amino acids. Germline CDR1 reads SGHRS; CDR2 reads YFSETQ.

This clone has only one observation. V gene TRBV7-3 combines with J gene TRBJ2-6, with D possibly matching TRBD1 (6 bases). Trimming shortened V by 4 bases and J by 2 bases, and 12 bases separated the two germline ends. This CDR3 spans 16 amino acids. The germline CDR1 and CDR2 sequences are SGHTA and FQGTGA. Written as DNA, the CDR3 is TGTGCCAGCAGCTCGGAATCAGGGGCTGGGGCCAACGTCCTGACTTTC. It encodes CASSSESGAGANVLTF.

The gene calls are TRBV9 and TRBJ2-1; the D gene is possibly TRBD1 (5 bases). This CDR3 region has 17 residues. V lost 0 bases and J 2 bases, leaving 15 bases between the germline ends. CDR1 is SGDLS, CDR2 YYNGEE, per germline. Written as DNA, the CDR3 is TGTGCCAGCAGCGTAGCCCTTGTAGGGGTACCCTACAATGAGCAGTTCTTC. Its protein product is CASSVALVGVPYNEQFF. The full variable domain, completed using reference TRBV9 and TRBJ2-1, is DSGVTQTPKHLITATGQRVTLRCSPRSGDLSVYWYQQSLDQGLQFLIQYYNGEERAKGNILERFSAQQFPDLHSELNLSSLELGDSALYFCASSVALVGVPYNEQFFGPGTRLTVL.

This clone was recorded a few times. V and J are TRBV3-1 (or the pseudogene TRBV3-2) and TRBJ1-4; maybe TRBD1 (5 bases). CDR3 size: 16 residues. V lost 0 bases to trimming and J lost 3 bases, with 11 bases between them. CDR1 and CDR2 (germline): LGHDT, YNNKEL (reference sequence). CDR3 sequence: CASSQESGHSNEKLFF. CDR3 nucleotide sequence: TGTGCCAGCAGCCAAGAGTCAGGACATTCTAATGAAAAACTGTTTTTT.

The chain employs TRBV18 and TRBJ1-1; the D is unclear. V was clipped by 0 bases and J by 0 bases, with 14 bases between them. CDR3 length: 17 amino acids. Germline values: CDR1 KGHSH, CDR2 LQKENI. CDR3 sequence reads: CASSPPETPMMNTEAFF. DNA for the CDR3: TGTGCCAGCTCACCACCGGAGACCCCTATGATGAACACTGAAGCTTTCTTT.

The chain carries TRBV11-2 and TRBJ1-2, with 9 bases identical to TRBD1. From germline, CDR1 is SGHAT and CDR2 FQNNGV. The CDR3 contains 17 residues. V was clipped by 5 bases and J by 5 bases; unmatched bases: 15. CDR3 residues: CASSPIRDRDRAYGYTF. CDR3 nucleotide sequence: TGTGCCAGCAGCCCAATACGAGACCGGGACAGGGCATATGGCTACACCTTC.

V gene TRBV7-2 combines with J gene TRBJ2-5; the match to TRBD1 covers 8 bases. The germline CDR1 and CDR2 sequences are SGHTA and FQGNSA. The CDR3 runs 15 residues. V lost 1 base to trimming and J lost 3 bases; unmatched junction nucleotides: 4. CDR3 amino acids: CASSLVQGVEETQYF. Here the CDR3 DNA reads TGTGCCAGCAGCTTAGTACAGGGGGTGGAAGAGACCCAGTACTTC.

The chain uses TRBV19 and TRBJ1-6; D ambiguous. Trimming removed 3 bases from V and 8 bases from J, with 8 bases in between. The CDR3 totals 13 residues. Germline-derived CDR1 and CDR2 are LNHDA and SQIVND (reference sequence). The CDR3 DNA reads as TGTGCCAGTAGTATTACTGGAGATTCACCCCTCCACTTT. Amino acid sequence: CASSITGDSPLHF. The variable domain in full, with the rest retrieved from reference TRBV19 and TRBJ1-6, is DGGITQSPKYLFRKEGQNVTLSCEQNLNHDAMYWYRQDPGQGLRLIYYSQIVNDFQKGDIAEGYSVSREKKESFPLTVTSAQKNPTAFYLCASSITGDSPLHFGNGTRLTVT.

J is TRBJ2-1 and V is TRBV24-1, with 7 bases lining up with TRBD2. CDR3 length: 17 amino acids. Germline CDR1 reads KGHDR; CDR2 reads SFDVKD. The trim removed 3 bases at V and 12 bases at J, leaving 19 bases unmatched. As DNA, the CDR3 is TGTGCCACCAGTGATCCCTCAGTCGCACCTGGGACTACCTGGCAGTTCTTC. Amino acid sequence: CATSDPSVAPGTTWQFF.

This clone occurred a few times. The chain employs TRBV6-6 and TRBJ2-3; TRBD1 matches 7 bases. Germline CDR1 is MNHNY and CDR2 is SVGAGI (reference sequence). The J segment lost 8 bases and the V segment lost 5 bases, leaving 13 bases of the junction unmatched. This CDR3 has 15 amino acids. DNA of the CDR3: TGTGCCAGCAGTAACCCGACAGGGATAGGGGGTACGCAGTATTTT. It yields the protein CASSNPTGIGGTQYF.

The chain joins TRBV3-1 (or the pseudogene TRBV3-2) to TRBJ2-1; 7 bases fit TRBD2. Germline-derived CDR1 and CDR2 are LGHDT and YNNKEL (reference sequence). There are 14 residues in the CDR3. J gave up 10 bases and V 4 bases, and 10 bases lay outside the gene matches. The CDR3 reads CASSRGAGEEEQFF. CDR3 in DNA: TGTGCCAGCAGCCGAGGGGCGGGGGAGGAAGAGCAGTTCTTC.

V and J are TRBV6-6 and TRBJ2-5, with D possibly TRBD2 on 6 matching bases. The V gene's germline CDR1 is MNHNY and CDR2 SVGAGI (reference sequence). There are 14 residues in the CDR3. V was pared by 10 bases and J by 4 bases, with 19 bases between. Here the CDR3 reads CATMGGNLLETQYF. CDR3 in DNA: TGTGCCACCATGGGGGGTAATCTTTTAGAGACCCAGTACTTC.

This sequence joins TRBV6-2 or TRBV6-3 and TRBJ1-2; a weak D match, TRBD1 (5 bases). V lost 2 bases to trimming and J lost 4 bases, with 17 bases between them. CDR1 and CDR2 from the germline V gene are MNHEY and SVGEGT. CDR3 length: 16 amino acids. The CDR3 DNA is TGTGCCAGCAGTTACCCCGAAAAGGACACATCCTATGGCTACACCTTC. This codes for CASSYPEKDTSYGYTF.

The rearrangement joins TRBV6-2 or TRBV6-3 to TRBJ1-3; D is unclear. CDR1 and CDR2 from the germline V gene are MNHEY and SVGEGT. This CDR3 has 15 amino acids. V lost 0 bases and J lost 4, with 10 bases in between. In DNA, the CDR3 is TGTGCCAGCAGTTACTCGTCCCGGGGAGGAAACACCATATATTTT. Translation: CASSYSSRGGNTIYF.

The CDR3 spells CASSLELLGPGELFF. In DNA, the CDR3 is TGTGCCAGCAGCTTGGAGCTCCTAGGTCCCGGGGAGCTGTTTTTT. The chain joins TRBV3-1 (or the pseudogene TRBV3-2) to TRBJ2-2; D is unresolved. The CDR3 extends over 15 amino acids. Between the trimmed V and J ends, which lost 5 bases and 6 bases, there was a span of 16 bases. CDR1 is LGHDT and CDR2 is YNNKEL in the germline V gene (reference sequence).